Following are 9 T cell receptor beta chains from one sample sequenced in a study of a mutant IDH1 vaccine in newly diagnosed glioma. Antigen specificity for these receptors is unknown. TCRdb's copy holds only in-frame clones and misses some; the assay was immunoSEQ multiplex PCR. The sample has tens of thousands of clones; 86% are singletons. Time point defined: week 35, safety follow-up. Each dose delivered 300 ug of mutant IDH1 20-mer peptide subcutaneously with imiquimod. Sequenced here: PBMCs, sampled from a glioma patient whose treatment included an IDH1 peptide vaccine. The receptors shown here come from a man aged 35-49 years with glioma.

This clone was seen only once. DNA for the CDR3: TGTGCCAGCACCGTCGGACAGGCGGACAATGAGCAGTTCTTC. It codes for CASTVGQADNEQFF. The chain carries TRBV7-6 and TRBJ2-1; 7 bases agree with TRBD1. Per germline, CDR1 SGHVS and CDR2 FNYEAQ. The ends lost 7 bases at V and 5 bases at J; junction bases unmatched: 8. This CDR3 region has 14 residues.

The chain has TRBV19 and TRBJ1-1, with D maybe TRBD1 (5 bases). The V gene lost 11 bases and the J gene lost 4 bases, with 11 bases spanning the gap. From germline, CDR1 is LNHDA and CDR2 SQIVND (reference sequence). The CDR3 runs 11 residues. The CDR3 loop is CAGGYGTEAFF. In DNA form, the CDR3 reads TGTGCCGGGGGGTACGGCACTGAAGCTTTCTTT.

The chain uses TRBV27 and TRBJ2-7, with a possible D match to TRBD1 (6 bases). There are 16 residues in the CDR3. The V end lost 2 bases, the J end lost 0 bases, and 14 bases lay between the germline ends. Germline V CDR1 and CDR2: MNHEY, SMNVEV (reference sequence). In DNA, the CDR3 is TGTGCCAGCAGTTTAAATTCACAGGGTAGCTCCTACGAGCAGTACTTC. It codes for CASSLNSQGSSYEQYF.

The V and J genes are TRBV4-3 and TRBJ1-5; TRBD1 agrees at 7 bases. V dropped 5 bases and J dropped 6; count of bases not matched to a gene: 10. CDR3 length equals 15 residues. CDR1 is LGHNA, CDR2 YSLEER, per germline. The CDR3 DNA is TGCGCCAGCAGCGAAGCGGGGCCAGGGGGTCAGCCCCAGCATTTT. Its protein product is CASSEAGPGGQPQHF.

This chain links TRBV5-4 with TRBJ2-2; no reliable D call. The germline gives CDR1 SGHNT, CDR2 YYREEE (reference sequence). The CDR3 is 14 residues long. Trimming pared 0 bases from V and 4 bases from J, leaving 7 bases between. CDR3 nucleotide sequence: TGTGCCAGCAGCTTGGATCCGGGCACCGGGGAGCTGTTTTTT. Its protein is CASSLDPGTGELFF.

This chain connects TRBV18 to TRBJ1-3; 8 bases line up with TRBD1. Trimming at V came to 2 bases and at J to 0 bases, leaving 0 bases not matched to a gene. CDR1 is KGHSH and CDR2 is LQKENI in the germline V gene. The CDR3 covers 15 residues. The chain's CDR3 is CASSPGTGSGNTIYF. CDR3 bases: TGTGCCAGCTCACCAGGGACAGGCTCTGGAAACACCATATATTTT.

V gene TRBV7-9 combines with J gene TRBJ2-1; a weak D match, TRBD1 (5 bases). This CDR3 is 13 amino acids long. Germline V gives CDR1 SEHNR, CDR2 FQNEAQ (reference sequence). V was trimmed by 2 bases and J by 6 bases, leaving 8 bases between them. The CDR3 protein is CASSLQGFNEQFF. CDR3 DNA sequence: TGTGCCAGCAGCTTACAGGGTTTCAATGAGCAGTTCTTC.

V is TRBV7-2 and J is TRBJ2-1; D may be TRBD1 or TRBD2 (5 bases each). The CDR3 runs to 15 residues. CDR1 is SGHTA and CDR2 is FQGNSA in the germline V gene. Trimming took 5 bases from V and 0 from J, leaving 11 bases between them. The CDR3 reads CASSRGPSSYNEQFF. CDR3 DNA sequence: TGTGCCAGCAGCCGGGGACCCAGCTCCTACAATGAGCAGTTCTTC.

The V call is TRBV13, the J call TRBJ1-1, with D unclear. The CDR3 extends over 14 amino acids. The V end lost 5 bases, the J end lost 0 bases, and 10 bases lay between the germline ends. Germline V gene data show CDR1 as PRHDT and CDR2 as FYEKMQ (reference sequence). CDR3 bases: TGTGCCAGCAGCCGATGGACCCTGAACACTGAAGCTTTCTTT. It codes for CASSRWTLNTEAFF.